These 10 T cell receptor beta chains were all obtained from the same sample, sequenced in a study of somatic mutations in cytotoxic T cells in rheumatoid arthritis. Produced via immunoSEQ multiplex PCR; TCRdb's table is partial and in-frame only. The repertoire consists of 20,000 or so clones, with 75% to 90% occurring once and the leading ten covering around 7%. The sample comprised CD8+ T cells sorted from blood. Receptors were obtained from a woman aged 40 to 50 with rheumatoid arthritis.

The rearrangement uses TRBV7-8 and TRBJ2-5, with TRBD1 matching over 7 bases. V was pared by 1 base and J by 3 bases, with 5 bases of the junction left unmatched. Germline lookup yields CDR1 SGHVS and CDR2 FQNEAQ. The CDR3 runs 15 residues. The CDR3 reads CASSLGTGTEETQYF. CDR3 coding DNA: TGTGCCAGCAGCTTAGGAACCGGGACAGAAGAGACCCAGTACTTC.

The V call is TRBV2, the J call TRBJ2-1; D may be TRBD2 (6 bases). CDR3 size: 16 residues. CDR1 SNHLY and CDR2 FYNNEI come from the germline V gene. V was clipped by 7 bases and J by 1 base, with 17 bases between them. The CDR3 is CASISRQTSSYNEQFF. Here the CDR3 DNA reads TGTGCCAGCATTTCTCGGCAGACTAGTTCCTACAATGAGCAGTTCTTC.

The J gene is TRBJ1-6, the V gene TRBV7-6, with D unresolved. The V gene lost 2 bases and the J gene lost 0 bases, with 11 bases spanning the gap. This CDR3 has 17 amino acids. Germline loops: CDR1 SGHVS, CDR2 FNYEAQ. The CDR3 sequence: CASSLTGPSSYNSPLHF. The CDR3 DNA reads TGTGCCAGCAGCTTAACGGGTCCGAGCTCCTATAATTCACCCCTCCACTTT.

The chain is built from TRBV6-5 and TRBJ2-7; D is possibly TRBD2 (6 bases). The CDR3 is made up of 13 amino acids. In germline, CDR1 is MNHEY, CDR2 SVGAGI. The ends were cut back, 6 bases at V and 3 bases at J, with 12 bases in the middle. The CDR3 loop reads CASSPRERYEQYF. CDR3 DNA: TGTGCCAGCAGCCCCCGGGAGCGCTACGAGCAGTACTTC.

This chain connects TRBV2 to TRBJ1-2; perhaps TRBD1 as D (5 bases). Deletions cut 7 bases from V and 4 bases from J, with 22 bases between. The CDR3 totals 16 residues. The germline V gene has CDR1 SNHLY and CDR2 FYNNEI. CDR3 loop: CASTQPRQMTAYGYTF. The CDR3 nucleotides read TGTGCCAGCACACAGCCGAGACAGATGACAGCCTATGGCTACACCTTC.

CDR3 DNA: TGTGCCAGCAGCTTTAGCAGGGAGGGTGGAAACACCATATATTTT. It specifies CASSFSREGGNTIYF. V usage is TRBV7-9 and J usage is TRBJ1-3, with a weak D call TRBD1 (5 bases). Germline CDR1 SEHNR, CDR2 FQNEAQ (reference sequence). The CDR3 runs to 15 residues. The V end lost 3 bases, the J end lost 3 bases, and 12 bases lay between the germline ends.

The chain's CDR3 is CASSQVSIADIPGETQYF. Written as DNA, the CDR3 is TGTGCCAGCAGCCAAGTGTCAATAGCGGATATCCCCGGAGAGACCCAGTACTTC. The rearrangement links TRBV4-2 to TRBJ2-5; D is perhaps TRBD2 (6 bases). V shed 1 base and J shed 4 bases, with 22 bases lying between them. CDR1 is LGHNA, CDR2 YNFKEQ, per germline. The CDR3 consists of 18 residues.

CDR3 in amino acids: CASGERDRGLNAGNNEQFF. CDR3 coding DNA: TGTGCCAGTGGGGAAAGGGACAGGGGGTTAAACGCGGGGAACAATGAGCAGTTCTTC. V and J are TRBV2 and TRBJ2-1; TRBD1 agrees at 11 bases. The CDR3 contains 19 residues. CDR1 and CDR2 from the germline V gene are SNHLY and FYNNEI. V dropped 9 bases and J dropped 5; count of bases not matched to a gene: 21.

The chain is built from TRBV6-5 and TRBJ2-1, with no clear D. The CDR3 is made up of 14 amino acids. The V gene's germline CDR1 is MNHEY and CDR2 SVGAGI. V lost 1 base and J lost 8, with 12 bases in between. The CDR3 DNA is TGTGCCAGCAGTTACTTTCCTGGTACGGATGAGCAGTTCTTC. Amino acid sequence: CASSYFPGTDEQFF.

The CDR3 coding sequence is TGTGCCAGCAGCTTGGATCGAGAAGGGGGCGAAGGTGGCTACACCTTC. This translates into CASSLDREGGEGGYTF. The chain links TRBV5-4 to TRBJ1-2, with TRBD1 matching 7 bases. The V and J ends lost 0 bases and 7 bases, in that order; junction bases with no gene match: 12. The CDR3 is 16 residues long. CDR1 and CDR2 from the germline V gene are SGHNT and YYREEE (reference sequence).